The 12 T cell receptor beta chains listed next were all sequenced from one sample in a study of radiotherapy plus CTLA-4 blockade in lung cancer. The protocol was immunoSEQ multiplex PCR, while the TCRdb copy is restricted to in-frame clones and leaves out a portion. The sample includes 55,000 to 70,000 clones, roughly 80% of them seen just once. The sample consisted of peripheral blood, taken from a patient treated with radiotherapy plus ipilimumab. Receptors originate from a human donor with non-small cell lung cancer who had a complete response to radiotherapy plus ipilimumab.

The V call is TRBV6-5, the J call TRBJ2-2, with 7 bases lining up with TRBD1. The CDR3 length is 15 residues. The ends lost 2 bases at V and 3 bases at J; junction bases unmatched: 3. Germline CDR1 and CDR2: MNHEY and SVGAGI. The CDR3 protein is CASSYRQGDTGELFF. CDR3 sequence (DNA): TGTGCCAGCAGTTACCGGCAGGGGGACACCGGGGAGCTGTTTTTT.

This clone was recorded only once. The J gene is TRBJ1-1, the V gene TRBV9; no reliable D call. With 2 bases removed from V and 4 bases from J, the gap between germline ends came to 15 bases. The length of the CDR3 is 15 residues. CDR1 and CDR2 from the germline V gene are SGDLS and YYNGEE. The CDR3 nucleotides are TGTGCCAGCAGCGTCAGAGGGTACAGCCTCACTGAAGCTTTCTTT. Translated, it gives CASSVRGYSLTEAFF.

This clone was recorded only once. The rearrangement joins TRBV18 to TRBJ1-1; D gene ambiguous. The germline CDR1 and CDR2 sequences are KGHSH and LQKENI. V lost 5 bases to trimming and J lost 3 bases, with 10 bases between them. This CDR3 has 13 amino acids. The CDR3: CASSTIRDTEAFF. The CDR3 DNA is TGTGCCAGCTCAACGATCCGGGACACTGAAGCTTTCTTT.

This chain's CDR3 is CASSLVTGTEAFF. The CDR3 DNA follows: TGTGCCAGCAGCTTAGTGACGGGCACTGAAGCTTTCTTT. The V and J genes are TRBV7-9 and TRBJ1-1; D remains ambiguous. Germline lookup yields CDR1 SEHNR and CDR2 FQNEAQ (reference sequence). The CDR3 is 13 residues long. V gave up 1 base and J gave up 4 bases, with 7 bases separating them.

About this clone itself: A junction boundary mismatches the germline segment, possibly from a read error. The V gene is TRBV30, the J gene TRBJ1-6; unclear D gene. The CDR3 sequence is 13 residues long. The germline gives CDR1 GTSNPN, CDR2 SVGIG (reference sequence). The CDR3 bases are TGTGCCCGGAGTGTTGGAGCTAATTCACCCCTCCACTTT. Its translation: CARSVGANSPLHF.

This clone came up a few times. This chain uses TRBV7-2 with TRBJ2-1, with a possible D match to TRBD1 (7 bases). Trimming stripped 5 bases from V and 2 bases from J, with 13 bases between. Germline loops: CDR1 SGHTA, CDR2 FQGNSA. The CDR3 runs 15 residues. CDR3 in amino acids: CASSLDREAYNEQFF. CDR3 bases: TGTGCCAGCAGCCTCGACAGGGAGGCCTACAATGAGCAGTTCTTC.

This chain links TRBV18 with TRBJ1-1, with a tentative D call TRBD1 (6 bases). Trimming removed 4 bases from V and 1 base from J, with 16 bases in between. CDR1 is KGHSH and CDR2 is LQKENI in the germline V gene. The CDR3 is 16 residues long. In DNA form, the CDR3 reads TGTGCCAGCTCACTTTCCGTACCGGGACAGAACACTGAAGCTTTCTTT. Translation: CASSLSVPGQNTEAFF.

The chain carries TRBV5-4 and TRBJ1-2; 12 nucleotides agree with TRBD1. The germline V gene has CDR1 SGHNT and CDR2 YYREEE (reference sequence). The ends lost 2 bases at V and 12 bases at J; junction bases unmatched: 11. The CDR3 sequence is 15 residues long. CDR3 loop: CASSLDRDRGPLDTF. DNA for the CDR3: TGTGCCAGCAGCTTAGACCGGGACAGGGGGCCCCTTGACACCTTC. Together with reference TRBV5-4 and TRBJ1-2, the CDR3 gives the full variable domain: ETGVTQSPTHLIKTRGQQVTLRCSSQSGHNTVSWYQQALGQGPQFIFQYYREEENGRGNFPPRFSGLQFPNYSSELNVNALELDDSALYLCASSLDRDRGPLDTFGSGTRLTVV.

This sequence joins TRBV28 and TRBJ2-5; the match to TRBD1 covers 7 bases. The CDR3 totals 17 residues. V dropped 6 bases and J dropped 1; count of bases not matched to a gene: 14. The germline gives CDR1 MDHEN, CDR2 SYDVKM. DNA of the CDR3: TGTGCCAGCAGCACTCGAATCCACCGGGACAGCCAAGAGACCCAGTACTTC. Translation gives CASSTRIHRDSQETQYF.

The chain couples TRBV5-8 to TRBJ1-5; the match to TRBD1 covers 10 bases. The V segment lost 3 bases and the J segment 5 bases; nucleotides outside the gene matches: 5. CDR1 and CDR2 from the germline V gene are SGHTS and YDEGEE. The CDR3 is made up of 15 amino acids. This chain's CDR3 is CASSSGTGEYQPQHF. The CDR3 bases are TGTGCCAGCAGCTCCGGGACAGGGGAGTATCAGCCCCAGCATTTT.

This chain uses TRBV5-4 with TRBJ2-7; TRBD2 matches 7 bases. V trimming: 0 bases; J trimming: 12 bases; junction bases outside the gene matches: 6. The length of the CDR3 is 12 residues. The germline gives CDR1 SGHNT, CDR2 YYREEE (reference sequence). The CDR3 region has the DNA TGTGCCAGCAGCTTGGGGGAGGGCAGGTCGTACGTC. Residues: CASSLGEGRSYV.

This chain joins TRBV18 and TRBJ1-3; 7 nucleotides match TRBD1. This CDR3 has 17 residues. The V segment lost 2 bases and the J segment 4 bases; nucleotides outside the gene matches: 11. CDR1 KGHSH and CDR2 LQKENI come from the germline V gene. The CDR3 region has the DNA TGTGCCAGCTCACCAGCCCGAGGGGGCGCGTTGGGAAACACCATATATTTT. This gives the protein CASSPARGGALGNTIYF.